This T cell receptor beta chain is from a study of T-cell memory formation after mild COVID-19. Study observations and caveats: CD4+ contracting clones lay mainly in CM and EM, CD8+ ones in EMRA. What remained unconfirmed was the SARS-CoV-2 specificity of second-wave clones peaking on day 37. While clones contracting from day 15 to 85 were balanced between CD4 and CD8, later expanders leaned CD4+.

The CDR3 is 17 residues long. Germline-derived CDR1 and CDR2 are SGHVS and FQNEAQ. Trimming took 6 bases from V and 1 from J; bases not matched to a gene: 14. After 5'RACE with constant-segment primers, TCR alpha and TCR beta cDNA libraries carrying sample barcodes and UMIs were obtained. TCRdb ran MiXCR on the 5' RACE reads and lists one entry per CDR3 protein. The sample carries a few hundred thousand distinct CDR3 sequences, roughly 25% recorded once. This clonotype was counted a few times. Its antigen remains unidentified. The material sequenced was PBMCs or a T cell subset sorted from them (not recorded which). The chain links TRBV7-8 to TRBJ2-5; 7 bases fit TRBD2. This TCR was sampled from an adult woman who had mild COVID-19 (a few samples of this study predate the infection). Cell type and time point are not known. The CDR3: CASSLGLIADIQETQYF. CDR3 DNA sequence: TGTGCCAGCAGTCTGGGACTAATAGCGGACATCCAAGAGACCCAGTACTTC.